The present entry profiles one TCR beta chain with its context. The antigen remains unidentified. Sequencing targeted TCR beta in T cells from blood (CD8+ and CD4+). An input of about 0.5 to 1 ug of RNA was subjected to reverse transcription using random hexamers. By means of immunoSEQ multiplex PCR, TCR beta CDR3 spanning 54 Vbeta and 13 Jbeta underwent amplification. MiXCR, run by TCRdb on the immunoSEQ multiplex PCR reads, gives a single entry per CDR3 protein. The sample has approximately 260,000 distinct CDR3 sequences; about 95% are singletons. The source of the sample is a study of CD8 T cells in Susac syndrome. Study-wide findings and caveats: CD4+ T cell repertoires in Susac syndrome lacked clonal expansion.

The V and J ends lost 3 bases and 3 bases respectively, with 9 bases between them. The length of the CDR3 is 13 residues. The germline CDR1 and CDR2 sequences are GTSNPN and SVGIG (reference sequence). The material sequenced was CD4+ T cells from PBMCs. The chain combines TRBV30 with TRBJ2-1; D ambiguous. This TCR came from a human donor with Susac syndrome. CDR3 protein: CAWRPNDYNEQFF. CDR3 coding DNA: TGTGCCTGGAGGCCCAACGACTACAATGAGCAGTTCTTC.